The T cell receptor (beta chain) described here comes from a study of memory CD4+ T cells and cytomegalovirus serostatus. A single count supports this clone. The assay was immunoSEQ multiplex PCR, and TCRdb's table has in-frame clones only and misses some. The table lists over 50,000 clones, around 86% of them singletons, with over 0.7% in the top ten. Single viable CD3+CD4+CD8-CD45RO+ cells were sorted as the memory CD4+ T cells. V lost 0 bases and J 3 bases, leaving 12 bases between the germline ends. This CDR3 region has 17 residues. Germline CDR1 is SGHVS and CDR2 is FQNEAQ. Sequenced sample: memory CD4+ T cells from blood. This clonotype was obtained from an adult in good health and CMV-seronegative. The V gene is TRBV7-8, the J gene TRBJ1-6; tentative D call: TRBD1 (5 bases). CDR3 in DNA: TGTGCCAGCAGCTTAGCCTCTGGGGGAGGCTATAATTCACCCCTCCACTTT. Protein: CASSLASGGGYNSPLHF.